The text below deals with one TCR beta chain. Its target is unknown. The sample comes from a study of T cells in Graves' hyperthyroidism and ophthalmopathy. About the research overall: At initial diagnosis, before any treatment had begun, peripheral blood was obtained.

V was clipped by 3 bases and J by 2 bases; unmatched bases: 16. The germline CDR1 and CDR2 sequences are MNHGY and SVAAGI. The CDR3 has 19 amino acids. Points from the study as a whole: Most thyroid clonotypes expanded above 0.001 were also detected in blood.

Newly diagnosed hyperthyroidism, duration under 2 months, in patients aged 18 to 65. RNA transcripts gave rise to amplified TCR beta CDR3 regions. Carried out on the TCR CDR3, a first-round RT-PCR used the HTBI primer set. MiXCR, applied by TCRdb to the multiplex PCR reads, yields one record per CDR3 protein. The data show around 250,000 distinct CDR3 sequences, 13% to 15% seen once. Sequencing was performed on blood. The sequence was collected from a woman in her thirties or forties with Graves' hyperthyroidism that later progressed to Graves' ophthalmopathy. This sequence joins TRBV6-9 and TRBJ2-1, with 7 bases that match TRBD2. Here the CDR3 reads CASSYGHPGRERPYNEQFF. The DNA of the CDR3 is TGTGCCAGCAGTTACGGACACCCCGGGCGGGAGAGGCCCTACAATGAGCAGTTCTTC.